One and the same sample provided the 31 T cell receptor beta chains below, sequenced in a study of blood T cells in healthy people across ages (dated by TCRdb to 2015 to 2017). Library creation used 5' RACE. The run used an Illumina HiSeq 2500. A second PCR of roughly 7 to 11 cycles was run with a J-beta primer mix and a sample-barcoded 5' primer. The public reads were run again by TCRdb, first through fastp at Q25 and then through MiXCR, and only productive beta chains were kept. When rows share a CDR3 protein, they turn into one entry using the most common DNA and genes. The sample contains some 1,500,000 distinct CDR3 sequences, 35% to 45% of them found a single time. The ten largest clones represent about 4% of the sample. Sequencing was performed on blood. Source of these receptors: a young woman in good health.

This chain uses TRBV20-1 with TRBJ2-1; the match to TRBD2 covers 10 bases. The end of the DNA is better explained by TRBJ2-7, so the J call may be wrong. There are 16 residues in the CDR3. Per the germline V gene, CDR1 is DFQATT and CDR2 is SNEGSKA (reference sequence). CDR3 sequence: CSAGRAGGLSYNEQYF. Written as DNA, the CDR3 is TGCAGTGCTGGACGAGCGGGAGGGCTCTCCTACAATGAGCAGTACTTC.

V gene TRBV12-3 or TRBV12-4 combines with J gene TRBJ1-2; D remains unclear. This CDR3 region has 12 residues. V was pared by 7 bases and J by 4 bases, with 10 bases between. CDR3 nucleotides: TGTGCCAGCACTGGTATCCCCTATGGCTACACCTTC. Its protein is CASTGIPYGYTF.

The genes are TRBV2 and TRBJ2-7; TRBD2 aligns across 13 bases. The J call may not be correct, given that the DNA end is closer to TRBJ2-5. CDR1 is SNHLY, CDR2 FYNNEI, per germline. The CDR3 covers 14 residues. The CDR3 coding sequence is TGTGCCAGCCGGGGACTAGCGGGACGGGGGACCCAGTACTTC. Translation: CASRGLAGRGTQYF.

CDR3 residues: CASRQGQGSEQYF. The CDR3 region has the DNA TGTGCCAGCAGGCAAGGACAGGGATCCGAGCAGTACTTC. This sequence joins TRBV6-5 and TRBJ2-7; 8 bases line up with TRBD1. CDR1 and CDR2 (germline): MNHEY, SVGAGI. The V and J ends lost 6 bases and 6 bases, in that order; junction bases with no gene match: 7. The CDR3 length is 13 residues.

This clonotype was seen a few times. The chain combines TRBV6-1 with TRBJ1-2; D is unresolved. This CDR3 region has 13 residues. Germline assignment: CDR1 MNHNS and CDR2 SASEGT. The germline V and J ends were trimmed by 7 bases and 4 bases, with 13 bases remaining between them. CDR3 DNA sequence: TGTGCCAGCACGGGCGGCCACTCCTATGGCTACACCTTC. Encoded protein: CASTGGHSYGYTF.

The chain recombines TRBV7-8 with TRBJ2-7; 9 positions match TRBD1. The CDR3 runs to 15 residues. The V gene end was trimmed by 1 base and the J gene end by 6 bases; junction bases not matched to a gene: 7. Germline CDR1 SGHVS, CDR2 FQNEAQ. The CDR3 protein is CASSLEGQGMGEQYF. The DNA for the CDR3 is TGTGCCAGCAGCTTAGAGGGACAGGGAATGGGCGAGCAGTACTTC. Drawing the rest from reference TRBV7-8 and TRBJ2-7, the complete variable domain is GAGVSQSPRYKVAKRGQDVALRCDPISGHVSLFWYQQALGQGPEFLTYFQNEAQLDKSGLPSDRFFAERPEGSVSTLKIQRTQQEDSAVYLCASSLEGQGMGEQYFGPGTRLTVT.

A note on this clonotype: One end of the junction varies from germline; a read error may be responsible. The rearrangement links TRBV4-2 to TRBJ2-1; 8 bases map to TRBD2. CDR3 length: 17 amino acids. Germline lookup yields CDR1 LGHNA and CDR2 YNFKEQ. The CDR3 spells CASSQDRLASGHNEQFF. CDR3 DNA sequence: TGCGCCAGCAGCCAAGACCGCTTGGCTAGCGGGCACAATGAGCAGTTCTTC.

This clonotype was observed a handful of times. This rearrangement joins TRBV20-1 to TRBJ2-7, with a possible D match to TRBD2 (6 bases). Germline CDR1 and CDR2: DFQATT and SNEGSKA (reference sequence). This CDR3 has 13 residues. V lost 7 bases and J lost 5, with 18 bases in between. CDR3 DNA sequence: TGCAGTGGCGGGGACTCTATTCCCGACGAGCAGTACTTC. Its protein product is CSGGDSIPDEQYF.

A few counts support this clonotype. The gene calls are TRBV6-1 and TRBJ2-7; D gene ambiguous. Germline V gene data show CDR1 as MNHNS and CDR2 as SASEGT. This CDR3 contains 13 residues. V lost 6 bases and J 1 base, leaving 10 bases between the germline ends. The CDR3 nucleotides are TGTGCCAGCAGGGATGGTGAGTCCTACGAGCAGTACTTC. Translated, it gives CASRDGESYEQYF.

The sample holds a few counts of this clonotype. The junction does not match germline at one end; this may be a read error. V usage is TRBV4-1 and J usage is TRBJ1-2; no clear D. The germline CDR1 and CDR2 sequences are MGHRA and YSYEKL. The CDR3 has 12 residues. The CDR3 reads CASSQVGDGYTF. CDR3 DNA sequence: TGTGCCAGCAGTCAGGTCGGGGATGGCTACACCTTC.

This chain uses TRBV2 with TRBJ2-7; 7 bases match TRBD2. This CDR3 region has 14 residues. Germline CDR1 and CDR2: SNHLY and FYNNEI. V trimming: 5 bases; J trimming: 0 bases; junction bases outside the gene matches: 4. CDR3 sequence (DNA): TGTGCCAGCAGTCCCGGGACTACCTCCTACGAGCAGTACTTC. This encodes CASSPGTTSYEQYF.

This clonotype was seen only a few times. The chain links TRBV27 to TRBJ2-1; D ambiguous. Trimming removed 7 bases from V and 3 bases from J, with 7 bases in between. Germline V gene data show CDR1 as MNHEY and CDR2 as SMNVEV (reference sequence). The CDR3 has 12 residues. CDR3 residues: CASTSFYNEQFF. DNA for the CDR3: TGTGCCAGCACCTCATTCTACAATGAGCAGTTCTTC.

This clonotype was found a few times. The chain couples TRBV29-1 to TRBJ2-3, with D possibly TRBD2 on 7 matching bases. There are 16 residues in the CDR3. Germline loops: CDR1 SQVTM, CDR2 ANQGSEA. V lost 4 bases and J 3 bases, leaving 20 bases between the germline ends. In nucleotides, the CDR3 is TGCAGCGTTGCGCGGGGGCCGAGTCTAGGGACAGATACGCAGTATTTT. Amino acids: CSVARGPSLGTDTQYF.

Turning to this clonotype: Germline is not matched at one junction end, which may reflect a read error. The chain's CDR3 is CASSFTTTYERYF. Written as DNA, the CDR3 is TGTGCCAGCAGTTTTACGACAACGTACGAGCGGTACTTC. The chain uses TRBV27 and TRBJ2-7; the D is unclear. The CDR3 sequence is 13 residues long. Germline values: CDR1 MNHEY, CDR2 SMNVEV (reference sequence).

This clonotype turned up a few times. The chain recombines TRBV7-2 with TRBJ2-1, with 9 bases identical to TRBD2. V lost 5 bases to trimming and J lost 0 bases; unmatched junction nucleotides: 5. This CDR3 has 16 amino acids. Per the germline V gene, CDR1 is SGHTA and CDR2 is FQGNSA. The CDR3, as DNA: TGTGCCAGCAGCCCTTTTAGCGGGAGCTCCTACAATGAGCAGTTCTTC. It encodes CASSPFSGSSYNEQFF.

The chain carries TRBV20-1 and TRBJ2-3; 9 bases map to TRBD2. The germline V gene has CDR1 DFQATT and CDR2 SNEGSKA (reference sequence). The V and J ends lost 3 bases and 4 bases, in that order; junction bases with no gene match: 5. This CDR3 spans 14 amino acids. CDR3 protein: CSASERGESDTQYF. CDR3 bases: TGCAGTGCTAGTGAGCGGGGGGAGTCAGATACGCAGTATTTT.

This chain connects TRBV7-9 to TRBJ2-1, with 11 bases that match TRBD2. The J call may be wrong; the DNA end is better matched by TRBJ2-7. Germline CDR1 SEHNR, CDR2 FQNEAQ (reference sequence). The CDR3 spans 16 residues. Written as DNA, the CDR3 is TGTGCCAGCAGAAGAACTAGCGGGAGTACCTACAATGAGCAGTACTTC. Translated, it gives CASRRTSGSTYNEQYF.

The chain links TRBV11-2 to TRBJ2-3, with D perhaps given as TRBD1 or TRBD2 (5 bases each). Germline assignment: CDR1 SGHAT and CDR2 FQNNGV. V was trimmed by 5 bases and J by 0 bases, leaving 15 bases between them. CDR3 length equals 16 residues. The CDR3 DNA is TGTGCCAGCAGCCCGGTCAGAGGGGCTAGCACAGATACGCAGTATTTT. Protein: CASSPVRGASTDTQYF.

Of note for this clonotype: A read error may explain this, as a much larger clone is one base away. The chain employs TRBV29-1 and TRBJ1-2; D call uncertain. CDR1 is SQVTM and CDR2 is ANQGSEA in the germline V gene. The length of the CDR3 is 11 residues. V gave up 7 bases and J gave up 8 bases, with 14 bases separating them. This CDR3 reads CSGSDMGGYTF. The DNA for the CDR3 is TGCAGCGGCAGCGACATGGGCGGCTACACCTTC.

V is TRBV27 and J is TRBJ2-7; D ambiguous. The CDR3 totals 13 residues. Trimming stripped 4 bases from V and 1 base from J, with 8 bases between. Germline CDR1 and CDR2: MNHEY and SMNVEV (reference sequence). The CDR3 DNA is TGTGCCAGCAGTTACGCAAGATCCTACGAGCAGTACTTC. Its protein product is CASSYARSYEQYF.

The chain is built from TRBV6-5 and TRBJ1-1; D unclear. The CDR3 length is 13 residues. CDR1 MNHEY and CDR2 SVGAGI come from the germline V gene. Trimming stripped 6 bases from V and 4 bases from J, with 12 bases between. CDR3 region: CASSPSMGTEAFF. Written as DNA, the CDR3 is TGTGCCAGCAGCCCATCGATGGGCACTGAAGCTTTCTTT.

As to this clonotype: This may arise from a read error, as a much more abundant clone is one base away. V gene TRBV29-1 combines with J gene TRBJ2-4; D remains unclear. The end of the DNA aligns better with TRBJ2-7, so the J call may be wrong. The CDR3 consists of 13 residues. Germline V lookup: CDR1 SQVTM, CDR2 ANQGSEA. This chain's CDR3 is CSVSRGDPHEQYF. The CDR3 nucleotides read TGCAGCGTTTCCCGTGGGGATCCCCACGAGCAGTACTTC.

The chain is built from TRBV6-6 and TRBJ2-4; D is uncertain. The assigned J gene may be wrong: the sequence end matches TRBJ2-7 better. Germline V gene lookup returns CDR1 MNHNY and CDR2 SVGAGI (reference sequence). The CDR3 has 13 residues. This CDR3 is CASTHTDAYEQYF. CDR3 sequence (DNA): TGTGCCAGCACCCATACAGATGCCTACGAGCAGTACTTC.

The chain is built from TRBV3-1 and TRBJ2-3, with D tentatively TRBD2 (5 bases). The CDR3 sequence is 16 residues long. Germline V CDR1 and CDR2: LGHDT, YNNKEL (reference sequence). Trimming left V 1 base short and J 2 bases short, with 13 bases between. CDR3 loop: CASSQAAAENTDTQYF. CDR3 DNA: TGTGCCAGCAGCCAAGCTGCAGCGGAGAACACAGATACGCAGTATTTT.

Ten or more counts support this clonotype. CDR3 sequence reads: CASSQDLLAKNIQYF. The CDR3 coding sequence is TGTGCCAGCAGTCAAGACCTATTAGCCAAAAACATTCAGTACTTC. The chain carries TRBV12-3 or TRBV12-4 and TRBJ2-4; D remains unclear. Trimming took 5 bases from V and 0 from J, leaving 11 bases between them. This CDR3 has 15 residues.

The chain recombines TRBV20-1 with TRBJ2-3; 12 positions match TRBD2. The germline gives CDR1 DFQATT, CDR2 SNEGSKA (reference sequence). This CDR3 region has 18 residues. The V and J ends lost 6 bases and 6 bases, in that order; junction bases with no gene match: 19. CDR3 sequence reads: CSARSPQLAGGAADTQYF. In DNA, the CDR3 is TGCAGTGCCAGAAGCCCTCAACTAGCGGGAGGTGCCGCGGATACGCAGTATTTT.

The J gene is TRBJ1-1, the V gene TRBV30, with D possibly TRBD1 on 5 matching bases. The germline V gene encodes CDR1 GTSNPN and CDR2 SVGIG (reference sequence). Between the trimmed V and J ends, which lost 6 bases and 5 bases, there was a span of 19 bases. The CDR3 covers 14 residues. CDR3 residues: CACLGVFRRTEAFF. The CDR3 DNA follows: TGTGCCTGCCTGGGGGTATTCAGGAGAACTGAAGCTTTCTTT.

This clonotype was seen a handful of times. The chain recombines TRBV9 with TRBJ2-1; perhaps TRBD1 as D (6 bases). V was shortened by 3 bases and J by 8 bases, with 18 bases between the two germline ends. CDR3 length equals 15 residues. Germline CDR1 SGDLS, CDR2 YYNGEE. The CDR3 nucleotides are TGTGCCAGCAGCGCCTCCGGGACAATGCAGGATGAGCAGTTCTTC. Translating it yields CASSASGTMQDEQFF.

This chain links TRBV15 with TRBJ1-4; D ambiguous. The CDR3 is 15 amino acids. V was clipped by 2 bases and J by 6 bases, with 13 bases between them. Germline CDR1 and CDR2: LNHNV and YYDKDF (reference sequence). The CDR3 DNA follows: TGTGCCACCAGCAGACTACCAGTGGGCTATGAAAAACTGTTTTTT. Translating gives CATSRLPVGYEKLFF. Together with reference TRBV15 and TRBJ1-4, the CDR3 gives the full variable domain: DAMVIQNPRYQVTQFGKPVTLSCSQTLNHNVMYWYQQKSSQAPKLLFHYYDKDFNNEADTPDNFQSRRPNTSFCFLDIRSPGLGDTAMYLCATSRLPVGYEKLFFGSGTQLSVL.

This clonotype was seen a few times. The chain employs TRBV20-1 and TRBJ1-4, with a tentative D call TRBD1 (5 bases). Germline CDR1 reads DFQATT; CDR2 reads SNEGSKA (reference sequence). The CDR3 has 14 amino acids. Trimming stripped 6 bases from V and 0 bases from J, with 11 bases between. The CDR3 nucleotides read TGCAGTGCCTCTTGGGACTCAACTAATGAAAAACTGTTTTTT. It specifies CSASWDSTNEKLFF.

V and J are TRBV2 and TRBJ1-1, with no clear D. Trimming cost V 4 bases and J 4 bases, with 13 bases left between them. Per the germline V gene, CDR1 is SNHLY and CDR2 is FYNNEI. The CDR3 loop spans 14 amino acids. The CDR3 DNA sequence: TGTGCCAGCAGTGTAACGGCCCGGGGCACTGAAGCTTTCTTT. Its protein product is CASSVTARGTEAFF.